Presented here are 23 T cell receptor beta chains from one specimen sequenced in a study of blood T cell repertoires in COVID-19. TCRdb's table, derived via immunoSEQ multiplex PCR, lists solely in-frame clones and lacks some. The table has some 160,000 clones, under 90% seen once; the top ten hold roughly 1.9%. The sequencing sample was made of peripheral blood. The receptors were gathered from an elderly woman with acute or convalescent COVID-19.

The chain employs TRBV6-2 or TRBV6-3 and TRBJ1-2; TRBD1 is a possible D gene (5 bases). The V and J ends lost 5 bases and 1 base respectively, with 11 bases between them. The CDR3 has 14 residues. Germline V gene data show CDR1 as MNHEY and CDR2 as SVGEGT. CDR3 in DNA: TGTGCCAGCAGTCGCCTAGGGGATAACTATGGCTACACCTTC. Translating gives CASSRLGDNYGYTF.

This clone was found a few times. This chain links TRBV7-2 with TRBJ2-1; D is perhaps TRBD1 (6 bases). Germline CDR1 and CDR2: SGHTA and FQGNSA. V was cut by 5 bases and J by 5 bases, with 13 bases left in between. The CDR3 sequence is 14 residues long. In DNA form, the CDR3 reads TGTGCCAGCAGCCCCCAGGGGTCCGACAATGAGCAGTTCTTC. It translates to CASSPQGSDNEQFF.

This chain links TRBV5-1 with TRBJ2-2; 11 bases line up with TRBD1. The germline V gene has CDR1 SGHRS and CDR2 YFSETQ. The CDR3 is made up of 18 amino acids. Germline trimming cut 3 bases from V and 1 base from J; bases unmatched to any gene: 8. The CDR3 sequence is CASSSGQGASLNTGELFF. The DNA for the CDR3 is TGCGCCAGCAGCTCTGGACAGGGGGCATCCCTGAACACCGGGGAGCTGTTTTTT.

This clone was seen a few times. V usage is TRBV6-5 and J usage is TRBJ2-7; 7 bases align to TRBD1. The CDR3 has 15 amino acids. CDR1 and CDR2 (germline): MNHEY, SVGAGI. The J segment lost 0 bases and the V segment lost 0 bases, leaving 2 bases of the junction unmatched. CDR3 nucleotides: TGTGCCAGCAGTTACTCGGCAGGGGGCTCCTACGAGCAGTACTTC. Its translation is CASSYSAGGSYEQYF.

The CDR3 reads CASSIGASAQYF. CDR3 coding DNA: TGTGCCAGTAGTATAGGGGCTAGCGCGCAGTATTTT. The V call is TRBV19, the J call TRBJ2-3, with D possibly being TRBD2 (6 bases). Germline V gene sequence: CDR1 LNHDA, CDR2 SQIVND (reference sequence). V lost 1 base to trimming and J lost 10 bases, with 9 bases between them. This CDR3 spans 12 amino acids.

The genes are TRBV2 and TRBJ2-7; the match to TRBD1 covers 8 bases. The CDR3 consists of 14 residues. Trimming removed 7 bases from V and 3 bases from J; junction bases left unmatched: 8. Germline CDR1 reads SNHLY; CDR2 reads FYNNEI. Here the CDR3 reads CASTTTGARYEQYF. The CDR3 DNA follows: TGTGCCAGCACCACGACAGGGGCCCGCTACGAGCAGTACTTC.

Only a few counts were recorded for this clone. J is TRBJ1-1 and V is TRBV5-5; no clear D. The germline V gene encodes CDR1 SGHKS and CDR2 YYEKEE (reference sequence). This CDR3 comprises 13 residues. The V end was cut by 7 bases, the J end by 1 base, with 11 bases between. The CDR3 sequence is CASLTQANTEAFF. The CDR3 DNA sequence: TGTGCCAGCCTTACTCAGGCGAACACTGAAGCTTTCTTT.

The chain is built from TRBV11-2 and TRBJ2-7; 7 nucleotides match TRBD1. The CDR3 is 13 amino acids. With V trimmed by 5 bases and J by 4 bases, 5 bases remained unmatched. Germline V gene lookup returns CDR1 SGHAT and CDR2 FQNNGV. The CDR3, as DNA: TGTGCCAGCAGCCCAAAGGGGGCTTACGAGCAGTACTTC. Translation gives CASSPKGAYEQYF.

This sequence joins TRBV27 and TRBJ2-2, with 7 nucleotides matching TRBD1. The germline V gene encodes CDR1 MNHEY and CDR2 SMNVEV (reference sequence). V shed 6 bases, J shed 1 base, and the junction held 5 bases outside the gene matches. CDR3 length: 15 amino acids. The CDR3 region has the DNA TGTGCCAGCAGATGGGGACAGATGAACACCGGGGAGCTGTTTTTT. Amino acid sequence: CASRWGQMNTGELFF.

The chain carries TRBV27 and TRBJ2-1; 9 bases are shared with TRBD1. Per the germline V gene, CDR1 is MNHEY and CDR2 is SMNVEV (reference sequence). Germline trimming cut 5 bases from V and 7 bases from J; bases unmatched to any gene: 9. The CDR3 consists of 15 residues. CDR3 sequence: CASSGDRDIRNEQFF. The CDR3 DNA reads TGTGCCAGCAGTGGGGACAGGGATATTAGAAATGAGCAGTTCTTC.

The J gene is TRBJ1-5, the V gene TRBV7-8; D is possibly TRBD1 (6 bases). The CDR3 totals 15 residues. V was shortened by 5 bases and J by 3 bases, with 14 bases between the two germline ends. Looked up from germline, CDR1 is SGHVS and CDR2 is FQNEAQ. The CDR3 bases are TGTGCCAGCAGCCCGCGGACAGAGTCCAATCAGCCCCAGCATTTT. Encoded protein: CASSPRTESNQPQHF.

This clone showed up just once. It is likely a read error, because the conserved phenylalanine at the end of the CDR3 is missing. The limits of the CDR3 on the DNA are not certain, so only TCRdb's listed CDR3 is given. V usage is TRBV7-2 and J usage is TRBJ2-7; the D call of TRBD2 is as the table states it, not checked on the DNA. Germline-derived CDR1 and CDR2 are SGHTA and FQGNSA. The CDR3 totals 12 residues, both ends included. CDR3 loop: CASSLPPGGLAT.

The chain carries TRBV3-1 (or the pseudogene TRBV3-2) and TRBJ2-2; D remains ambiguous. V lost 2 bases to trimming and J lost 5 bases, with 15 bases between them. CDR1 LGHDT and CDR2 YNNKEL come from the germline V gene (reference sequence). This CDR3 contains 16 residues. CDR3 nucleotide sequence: TGTGCCAGCAGCCAATCGGGTCCTATCGCAACCGGGGAGCTGTTTTTT. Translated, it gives CASSQSGPIATGELFF.

Written as DNA, the CDR3 is TGCGCCAGCAGCTTGGCCCCAGGCCCGGAAGCTTTCTTT. Its translation is CASSLAPGPEAFF. The chain uses TRBV5-1 and TRBJ1-1; D is uncertain. CDR1 is SGHRS and CDR2 is YFSETQ in the germline V gene. Trimming pared 0 bases from V and 8 bases from J, leaving 11 bases between. CDR3 length: 13 residues.

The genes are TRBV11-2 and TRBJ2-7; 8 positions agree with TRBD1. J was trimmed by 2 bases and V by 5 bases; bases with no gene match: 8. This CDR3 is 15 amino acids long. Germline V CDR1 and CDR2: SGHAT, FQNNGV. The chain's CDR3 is CASSTRQGWAYEQYF. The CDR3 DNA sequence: TGTGCCAGCAGCACCCGACAGGGGTGGGCCTACGAGCAGTACTTC.

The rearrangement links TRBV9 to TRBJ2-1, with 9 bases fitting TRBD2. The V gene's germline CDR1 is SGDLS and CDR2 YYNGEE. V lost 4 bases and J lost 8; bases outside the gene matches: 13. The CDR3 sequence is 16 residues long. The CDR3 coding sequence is TGTGCCAGCAGCCCAACTGCACTAGCGGGTTCCTATGAGCAGTTCTTC. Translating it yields CASSPTALAGSYEQFF.

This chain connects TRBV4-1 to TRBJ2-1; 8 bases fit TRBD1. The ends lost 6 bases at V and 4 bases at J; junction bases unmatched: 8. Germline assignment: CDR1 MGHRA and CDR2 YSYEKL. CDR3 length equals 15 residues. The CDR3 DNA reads TGCGCCAGCAGTTCCACCGGGACAGGTTACAATGAGCAGTTCTTC. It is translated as CASSSTGTGYNEQFF.

Here the CDR3 reads CASSPGGRTGEQYF. The DNA of the CDR3 is TGTGCCAGCAGCCCAGGGGGCCGAACCGGGGAGCAGTACTTC. V is TRBV9 and J is TRBJ2-7, with TRBD1 identical over 8 bases. This CDR3 spans 14 amino acids. V was clipped by 4 bases and J by 7 bases; unmatched bases: 10. Germline V gene data show CDR1 as SGDLS and CDR2 as YYNGEE.

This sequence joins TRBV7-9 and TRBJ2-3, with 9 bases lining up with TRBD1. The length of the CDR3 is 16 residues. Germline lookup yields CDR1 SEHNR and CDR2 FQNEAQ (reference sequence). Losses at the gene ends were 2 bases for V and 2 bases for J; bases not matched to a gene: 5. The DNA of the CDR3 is TGTGCCAGCAGCTTATATGGACAGGGGAACACAGATACGCAGTATTTT. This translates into CASSLYGQGNTDTQYF. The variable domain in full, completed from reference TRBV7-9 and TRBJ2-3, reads DTGVSQNPRHKITKRGQNVTFRCDPISEHNRLYWYRQTLGQGPEFLTYFQNEAQLEKSRLLSDRFSAERPKGSFSTLEIQRTEQGDSAMYLCASSLYGQGNTDTQYFGPGTRLTVL.

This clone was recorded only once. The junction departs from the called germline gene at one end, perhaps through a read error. DNA of the CDR3: TGTGCCACCAGCAGAGATCCCAACATTGAAGCTTTCTTT. It yields the protein CATSRDPNIEAFF. The rearrangement joins TRBV15 to TRBJ1-1; D is unclear. Germline V lookup: CDR1 LNHNV, CDR2 YYDKDF (reference sequence). The CDR3 runs 13 residues.

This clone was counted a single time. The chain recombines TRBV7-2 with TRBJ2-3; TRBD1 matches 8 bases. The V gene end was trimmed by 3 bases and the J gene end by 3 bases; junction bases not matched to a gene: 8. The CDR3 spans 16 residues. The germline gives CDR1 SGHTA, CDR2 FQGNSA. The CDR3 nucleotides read TGTGCCAGCAGCTTGTACCGGGACAGGCCTACAGATACGCAGTATTTT. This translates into CASSLYRDRPTDTQYF. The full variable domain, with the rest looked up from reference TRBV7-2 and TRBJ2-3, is GAGVSQSPSNKVTEKGKDVELRCDPISGHTALYWYRQSLGQGLEFLIYFQGNSAPDKSGLPSDRFSAERTGGSVSTLTIQRTQQEDSAVYLCASSLYRDRPTDTQYFGPGTRLTVL.

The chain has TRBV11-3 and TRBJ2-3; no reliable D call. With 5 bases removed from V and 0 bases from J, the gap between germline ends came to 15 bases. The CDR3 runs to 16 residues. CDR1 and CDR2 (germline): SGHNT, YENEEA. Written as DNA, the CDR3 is TGTGCCAGCAGCCCACGCGGCACGCGAAGCACAGATACGCAGTATTTT. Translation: CASSPRGTRSTDTQYF.

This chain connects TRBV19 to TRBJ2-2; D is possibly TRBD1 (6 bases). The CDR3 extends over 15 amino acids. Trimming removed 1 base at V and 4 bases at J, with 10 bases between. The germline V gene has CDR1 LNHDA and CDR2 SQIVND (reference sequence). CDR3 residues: CASSIGRTVTGELFF. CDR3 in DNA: TGTGCCAGTAGTATAGGTCGGACAGTCACCGGGGAGCTGTTTTTT. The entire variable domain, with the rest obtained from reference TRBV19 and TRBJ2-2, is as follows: DGGITQSPKYLFRKEGQNVTLSCEQNLNHDAMYWYRQDPGQGLRLIYYSQIVNDFQKGDIAEGYSVSREKKESFPLTVTSAQKNPTAFYLCASSIGRTVTGELFFGEGSRLTVL.